Listed below are T cell receptor beta chains from one sample, sequenced in a study of control samples from healthy donors and cancer patients. The assay was immunoSEQ multiplex PCR, and TCRdb's table has in-frame clones only and misses some. The sample lists a few thousand clones; just under 80% were seen once. The source material was formalin-fixed, paraffin-embedded tissue. These receptors came from a male donor with melanoma. The CDR3 runs from the conserved cysteine through the conserved F or W. The D gene is left open where the match is weak. Expanded clones get a size class; other rows say once, few or many, or leave the size out.

D gene	clone size	V gene	J gene	CDR3 DNA	CDR3 protein
TRBD1	NA	TRBV20-1	TRBJ2-7	TGCAGTGCTAGTCCCCCCCAGGGACAGGCTCACTTC	CSASPPQGQAHF
TRBD2	NA	TRBV10-2	TRBJ2-1	TGCGCCAGCGGAGGGTCAGCGGGGGGCCCTTTGTCGGTAGATCGCTCCTACAATGAGCAGTTCTTC	CASGGSAGGPLSVDRSYNEQFF
NA	NA	TRBV2	TRBJ2-1	TGTGCCAGCAGTGAACTCGCACTAGTTGGGAATGAGCAGTTCTTC	CASSELALVGNEQFF
TRBD2	NA	TRBV2	TRBJ2-5	TGTGCCAGCATCCCCATTCTAGCGGGAGGAGAGACCCAGTACTTC	CASIPILAGGETQYF
TRBD1	NA	TRBV30	TRBJ2-2	TGTGCCTGGAGTTCGGGACAGGGCGACACCGGGGAGCTGTTTTTT	CAWSSGQGDTGELFF
NA	NA	TRBV5-6	TRBJ2-3	TGTGCCAGCAGCTTGAAGGGCACAGATACGCAGTATTTT	CASSLKGTDTQYF
NA	NA	TRBV13	TRBJ2-5	TGTGCCAGCAAAAAGGCGGGGCAGAAAGAGACCCAGTACTTC	CASKKAGQKETQYF
TRBD2	NA	TRBV9	TRBJ2-3	TGTGCCAGCAGCGTAGGCGGGAGTACAGATACGCAGTATTTT	CASSVGGSTDTQYF
TRBD2	few	TRBV28	TRBJ2-1	TGTGCCAGCAGCATCCAGCGGGAGGGTGAGCAGTTCTTC	CASSIQREGEQFF
NA	NA	TRBV6-6	TRBJ2-7	TGTGCCAGCAGGGGTCCAGGGAGATCCTACGAGCAGTACTTC	CASRGPGRSYEQYF
NA	NA	TRBV6-5	TRBJ2-3	TGTGCCAGCAGTTACTCTTGGCAGAACACAGATACGCAGTATTTT	CASSYSWQNTDTQYF
NA	NA	TRBV27	TRBJ2-7	TGTGCCAGCAGCGACCGGAGGGCCGGAGAGCAGTACTTC	CASSDRRAGEQYF
TRBD2	NA	TRBV7-9	TRBJ2-7	TGTGCCAGCAGCTTAGCGGGGACTAGCGGGAGGGGGGGCGAGCAGTACTTC	CASSLAGTSGRGGEQYF
NA	few	TRBV5-4	TRBJ1-1	TGTGCCAGCAGCCTTGACAGGTCTAACACTGAAGCTTTCTTT	CASSLDRSNTEAFF
TRBD2	large	TRBV7-9	TRBJ2-5	TGTGCCAGCAGCTTCTCCCGCGGGAGGAGCCAAGAGACCCAGTACTTC	CASSFSRGRSQETQYF
TRBD1	NA	TRBV11-3	TRBJ2-7	TGTGCCAGCAGCACCCGACAGGGCTCCTACGAGCAGTACTTC	CASSTRQGSYEQYF
TRBD1	NA	TRBV19	TRBJ2-2	TGTGCCAGTAGTAACTCAGGACAGGGGATAACCGGGGAGCTGTTTTTT	CASSNSGQGITGELFF
TRBD1	NA	TRBV24-1	TRBJ1-2	TGTGCCACCAGTGATCCAGGACAGGGTCCAGGTGGCTACACCTTC	CATSDPGQGPGGYTF
TRBD2	NA	TRBV28	TRBJ2-7	TGTGCCAGCAGACGCGGACTAGCGGGAGAAGGTTCCTACGAGCAGTACTTC	CASRRGLAGEGSYEQYF
NA	NA	TRBV20-1	TRBJ2-3	TGCAGTGCTAGGAGCACAGATACGCAGTATTTT	CSARSTDTQYF
NA	NA	TRBV2	TRBJ2-1	TGTGCCAGCAGTGAACTCGCACTAGTTGGAAATGAGCAGTTCTTC	CASSELALVGNEQFF
NA	NA	TRBV19	TRBJ1-1	TGTGCCAGTAGTCGCTTGAACACTGAAGCTTTCTTT	CASSRLNTEAFF
TRBD1	NA	TRBV10-3	TRBJ2-5	TGTGCCATCGGAGGATCCGGGACAGAACAAGAGACCCAGTACTTC	CAIGGSGTEQETQYF
NA	NA	TRBV5-5	TRBJ1-1	TGTGCCAGCAGCTTGGACCCTGCAGCCATGAACACTGAAGCTTTCTTT	CASSLDPAAMNTEAFF
NA	NA	TRBV28	TRBJ2-5	TGTGCCAGCAGTTTAATGGGGCAAGAGACCCAGTACTTC	CASSLMGQETQYF
NA	NA	TRBV6-5	TRBJ2-1	TGTGCCAGCAGAAGAGGACCGACCGGGAGTGCCGAGCAGTTCTTC	CASRRGPTGSAEQFF
NA	NA	TRBV5-1	TRBJ2-1	TGCGCCAGCAGCTTGTATCCAGGGGGGAATGAGCAGTTCTTC	CASSLYPGGNEQFF
NA	once	TRBV6-5	TRBJ2-5	TGTGCCAGCAGTTACTCGGGGGGGGCGGGGGAGACCCAGTACTTC	CASSYSGGAGETQYF
TRBD2	NA	TRBV28	TRBJ2-2	TGTGCCAGCGCCCCGGGACTAGCAACCACCGGGGAGCTGTTTTTT	CASAPGLATTGELFF
TRBD2	NA	TRBV30	TRBJ2-5	TGTGCCTGGAGTGCCGGACTAGCGGTGCGCCAAGAGACCCAGTACTTC	CAWSAGLAVRQETQYF
TRBD1	NA	TRBV5-1	TRBJ2-3	TGCGCCAGCAGCGAGGGACAGGGGACAGATACGCAGTATTTT	CASSEGQGTDTQYF
TRBD1	NA	TRBV6-5	TRBJ2-5	TGTGCCAGCAGGCAGGGGGCCCTACTCCAAGAGACCCAGTACTTC	CASRQGALLQETQYF
NA	NA	TRBV5-5	TRBJ1-2	TGTGCCAGCAGCTTAGACAGCGGTTATGGCTACACCTTC	CASSLDSGYGYTF
NA	large	TRBV12-3/TRBV12-4	TRBJ1-5	TGTGCCAGCAGTTTGAGCTGGGGCCAGCCCCAGCATTTT	CASSLSWGQPQHF
NA	NA	TRBV7-2	TRBJ2-5	TGTGCCAGCAGCCTCCTGGGGCGAGATGAGACCCAGTACTTC	CASSLLGRDETQYF
NA	once	TRBV3-1/TRBV3-2	TRBJ1-6	TGTGCCAGCACGTTGGGACCCCTTAATTCACCCCTCCACTTT	CASTLGPLNSPLHF
NA	NA	TRBV10-3	TRBJ2-5	TGTGCCATCAGTGGTCGGGGGGCTGGTGAGACCCAGTACTTC	CAISGRGAGETQYF
TRBD2	NA	TRBV9	TRBJ2-1	TGTGCCAGCAGCGTAGCTTTCCTAGCGGCTTACAATGAGCAGTTCTTC	CASSVAFLAAYNEQFF
NA	NA	TRBV27	TRBJ1-1	TGTGCCAGCAGTCCCAGGACGGGTAAGGCTTTCTTT	CASSPRTGKAFF
NA	once	TRBV18	TRBJ2-1	TGTGCCAGCTCACCACGGTCAGGGGTATCGGTTGCGGGCTACAATGAGCAGTTCTTC	CASSPRSGVSVAGYNEQFF
TRBD1	NA	TRBV28	TRBJ1-1	TGTGCCAGCAGTTTATCGGCCGGACAGGTTAAGAACACTGAAGCTTTCTTT	CASSLSAGQVKNTEAFF
NA	NA	TRBV28	TRBJ2-5	TGTGCCAGCAGTTACCACCGAAGGTACCAAGAGACCCAGTACTTC	CASSYHRRYQETQYF
NA	NA	TRBV7-2	TRBJ1-5	TGTGCCAGCAGCTTAAGGCAGGGCAATCAGCCCCAGCATTTT	CASSLRQGNQPQHF
TRBD1	NA	TRBV12-5	TRBJ2-3	TGTGCTAGTGGTAGCGGACAGGGGAACACAGATACGCAGTATTTT	CASGSGQGNTDTQYF
NA	NA	TRBV6-6	TRBJ2-1	TGTGCCAGCAGTTGGATAGCGGAAGACAATGAGCAGTTCTTC	CASSWIAEDNEQFF